This T cell receptor beta chain was documented in a study of blood T cell repertoires in COVID-19. Study-level information: Material from acute and convalescent COVID-19 was sourced from the United States, Italy and Spain. PBMCs, B-cell-depleted T cells, or T cells provided the cDNA or gDNA that made up the material.

CDR3 length: 16 residues. Germline V gene lookup returns CDR1 MGHDK and CDR2 SYGVNS. V gave up 0 bases and J gave up 6 bases; unmatched junction bases: 3. Sequencing used immunoSEQ multiplex PCR; TCRdb keeps in-frame clones, though not all of them. This table holds about 220,000 clones, over 75% found once. What the recovered Cohort 3 donors had was two negative PCRs, clearance, or symptom resolution. The clonotype comes from a woman aged 55-75 years who had recovered from COVID-19. Sequenced: PBMCs or T cells enriched from blood (not recorded which). V gene TRBV25-1 combines with J gene TRBJ1-6, with 9 bases fitting TRBD1. The CDR3 DNA reads as TGTGCCAGCAGTGAATATAGGACAGGGGCTAATTCACCCCTCCACTTT. Translating it yields CASSEYRTGANSPLHF. The entire variable domain, with the rest obtained from reference TRBV25-1 and TRBJ1-6, is as follows: EADIYQTPRYLVIGTGKKITLECSQTMGHDKMYWYQQDPGMELHLIHYSYGVNSTEKGDLSSESTVSRIRTEHFPLTLESARPSHTSQYLCASSEYRTGANSPLHFGNGTRLTVT.